Presented here are 19 T cell receptor beta chains from one specimen sequenced in a study of OX40 agonist ivuxolimab in advanced cancers. Clones were read by immunoSEQ multiplex PCR, and TCRdb kept only the in-frame ones, dropping some. This sample has about 79,000 clones; about 88% occur once, and the top ten carry roughly 13%. The sample consisted of CD4+ or CD8+ T cells sorted from blood, taken in a trial of the OX40 agonist ivuxolimab. The receptors originated from an adult with an advanced solid tumor such as melanoma, head and neck, liver or kidney cancer.

V is TRBV29-1 and J is TRBJ2-3; D ambiguous. The germline CDR1 and CDR2 sequences are SQVTM and ANQGSEA. CDR3 length: 12 residues. V was cut by 0 bases and J by 2 bases, with 3 bases left in between. CDR3 in amino acids: CSVEDDTDTQYF. The CDR3 DNA sequence: TGCAGCGTTGAAGATGACACAGATACGCAGTATTTT.

The sample holds a few counts of this clone. The rearrangement links TRBV30 to TRBJ1-5, with D unresolved. Trimming took 0 bases from V and 2 from J, leaving 8 bases between them. The V gene's germline CDR1 is GTSNPN and CDR2 SVGIG (reference sequence). This CDR3 has 14 amino acids. CDR3 sequence: CAWSVGQGNQPQHF. Written as DNA, the CDR3 is TGTGCCTGGAGTGTAGGGCAGGGCAATCAGCCCCAGCATTTT. Supplemented by reference TRBV30 and TRBJ1-5, the full variable domain reads SQTIHQWPATLVQPVGSPLSLECTVEGTSNPNLYWYRQAAGRGLQLLFYSVGIGQISSEVPQNLSASRPQDRQFILSSKKLLLSDSGFYLCAWSVGQGNQPQHFGDGTRLSIL.

This chain links TRBV5-4 with TRBJ1-3; 8 nucleotides align to TRBD1. The CDR3 has 14 amino acids. Trimming cost V 3 bases and J 2 bases; bases outside gene matches: 1. In germline, CDR1 is SGHNT, CDR2 YYREEE (reference sequence). For the CDR3, the DNA is TGTGCCAGCAGCTCGGACAGGGCTGGAAACACCATATATTTT. As protein: CASSSDRAGNTIYF. Full variable domain (remainder filled in from reference TRBV5-4 and TRBJ1-3): ETGVTQSPTHLIKTRGQQVTLRCSSQSGHNTVSWYQQALGQGPQFIFQYYREEENGRGNFPPRFSGLQFPNYSSELNVNALELDDSALYLCASSSDRAGNTIYFGEGSWLTVV.

This clone is a singleton in its sample. In DNA form, the CDR3 reads TGTGCCAGCAGCTCTCTTGGGAGCGGGACGTCCTACGAGCAGTACTTC. Amino acids: CASSSLGSGTSYEQYF. The chain recombines TRBV4-2 with TRBJ2-7, with TRBD2 matching over 7 bases. In germline, CDR1 is LGHNA, CDR2 YNFKEQ. This CDR3 spans 16 amino acids. Trimming removed 5 bases from V and 1 base from J; junction bases left unmatched: 11.

This chain joins TRBV19 and TRBJ2-1; D perhaps matches TRBD2 (5 bases). Trimming cost V 0 bases and J 2 bases, with 11 bases left between them. Germline lookup yields CDR1 LNHDA and CDR2 SQIVND (reference sequence). The CDR3 runs 16 residues. CDR3 bases: TGTGCCAGTAGTATAGACGGGAAAGGTCCCTACAATGAGCAGTTCTTC. It specifies CASSIDGKGPYNEQFF.

The chain uses TRBV9 and TRBJ1-1; D is perhaps TRBD1 (5 bases). Germline CDR1 is SGDLS and CDR2 is YYNGEE. Trimming shortened V by 0 bases and J by 0 bases, and 9 bases separated the two germline ends. This CDR3 comprises 15 residues. This CDR3 reads CASSVDPGVNTEAFF. CDR3 coding DNA: TGTGCCAGCAGCGTAGACCCGGGGGTGAACACTGAAGCTTTCTTT.

The chain carries TRBV4-1 and TRBJ2-2; 12 bases map to TRBD2. CDR1 is MGHRA and CDR2 is YSYEKL in the germline V gene. The J segment lost 3 bases and the V segment lost 3 bases, leaving 5 bases of the junction unmatched. CDR3 length: 17 amino acids. The CDR3 bases are TGCGCCAGCAGCCATCCTAGCGGGAGGGCGGACACCGGGGAGCTGTTTTTT. Amino acids: CASSHPSGRADTGELFF.

Here the CDR3 reads CASSRTLYDRTLNTEAFF. The CDR3 DNA reads TGTGCCAGCAGTCGGACCCTGTATGACAGAACCTTGAACACTGAAGCTTTCTTT. This chain connects TRBV25-1 to TRBJ1-1, with D maybe TRBD1 (5 bases). The CDR3 contains 18 residues. The V end was cut by 5 bases, the J end by 0 bases, with 22 bases between. CDR1 and CDR2 from the germline V gene are MGHDK and SYGVNS. The full variable domain, with the rest looked up from reference TRBV25-1 and TRBJ1-1, is EADIYQTPRYLVIGTGKKITLECSQTMGHDKMYWYQQDPGMELHLIHYSYGVNSTEKGDLSSESTVSRIRTEHFPLTLESARPSHTSQYLCASSRTLYDRTLNTEAFFGQGTRLTVV.

The chain has TRBV11-2 and TRBJ2-7; D remains ambiguous. CDR3 length equals 14 residues. V was trimmed by 0 bases and J by 6 bases, leaving 12 bases between them. The germline CDR1 and CDR2 sequences are SGHAT and FQNNGV. This CDR3 reads CASSLEGAKGEQYF. Here the CDR3 DNA reads TGTGCCAGCAGCTTAGAAGGCGCCAAGGGCGAGCAGTACTTC.

The chain uses TRBV29-1 and TRBJ2-1, with TRBD1 matching 9 bases. Germline CDR1 reads SQVTM; CDR2 reads ANQGSEA. V shed 0 bases and J 2 bases; nucleotides not matched to a gene: 5. The CDR3 covers 16 residues. The CDR3 loop is CSVEDSGQGTYNEQFF. DNA for the CDR3: TGCAGCGTTGAAGATAGCGGACAGGGGACCTACAATGAGCAGTTCTTC.

V is TRBV18 and J is TRBJ2-7; 9 nucleotides align to TRBD1. The CDR3 contains 16 residues. V shed 6 bases and J 5 bases; nucleotides not matched to a gene: 14. Germline V lookup: CDR1 KGHSH, CDR2 LQKENI. Here the CDR3 DNA reads TGTGCCAGCTCCGCACTAGGACAGGGGAGCAGGGACGAGCAGTACTTC. Protein: CASSALGQGSRDEQYF.

The rearrangement uses TRBV29-1 and TRBJ2-7; no clear D gene. The germline CDR1 and CDR2 sequences are SQVTM and ANQGSEA. The CDR3 extends over 13 amino acids. V gave up 2 bases and J gave up 1 base, with 9 bases separating them. The CDR3 sequence: CSVETQKSYEQYF. The CDR3 nucleotides are TGCAGCGTTGAAACCCAGAAATCCTACGAGCAGTACTTC.

The V gene is TRBV2, the J gene TRBJ2-2, with D possibly matching TRBD2 (5 bases). Germline loops: CDR1 SNHLY, CDR2 FYNNEI. The CDR3 totals 20 residues. V was trimmed by 0 bases and J by 4 bases, leaving 24 bases between them. The chain's CDR3 is CASSEAPPGWEYRGTGELFF. In nucleotides, the CDR3 is TGTGCCAGCAGTGAAGCCCCACCCGGGTGGGAGTATCGGGGCACCGGGGAGCTGTTTTTT.

The rearrangement joins TRBV29-1 to TRBJ2-5, with 7 bases identical to TRBD1. J was trimmed by 7 bases and V by 7 bases; bases with no gene match: 9. The CDR3 is 12 amino acids. Germline assignment: CDR1 SQVTM and CDR2 ANQGSEA. CDR3 region: CSAQDRPGTQYF. In DNA form, the CDR3 reads TGCAGCGCCCAGGACAGGCCTGGGACCCAGTACTTC.

The J gene is TRBJ1-1, the V gene TRBV7-9; 7 bases line up with TRBD1. The CDR3 consists of 14 residues. The V and J ends lost 5 bases and 5 bases, in that order; junction bases with no gene match: 8. CDR1 SEHNR and CDR2 FQNEAQ come from the germline V gene (reference sequence). The CDR3 region has the DNA TGTGCCAGCAGCCCCAGACAGGGTCTAACTGAAGCTTTCTTT. Translation: CASSPRQGLTEAFF.

This clone occurred once. The V gene is TRBV6-1, the J gene TRBJ2-7, with D possibly matching TRBD2 (6 bases). Germline CDR1 MNHNS, CDR2 SASEGT. This CDR3 is built from 14 residues. The V end lost 4 bases, the J end lost 1 base, and 11 bases lay between the germline ends. CDR3 nucleotide sequence: TGTGCCAGCAGTGTCGGACTACTGTCCTACGAGCAGTACTTC. It translates to CASSVGLLSYEQYF.

The V gene is TRBV28, the J gene TRBJ1-2; D might be TRBD1 (5 bases). The germline V and J ends were trimmed by 4 bases and 8 bases, with 17 bases remaining between them. The CDR3 sequence is 14 residues long. Germline V lookup: CDR1 MDHEN, CDR2 SYDVKM. CDR3: CASSSKGSWEGYTF. DNA for the CDR3: TGTGCCAGCAGTTCTAAGGGGTCATGGGAAGGCTACACCTTC.

As concerns this clone: The junction and the germline gene differ at one end; a read error may be behind it. The V call is TRBV10-3, the J call TRBJ2-7; D is perhaps TRBD1 (6 bases). The CDR3 runs 16 residues. CDR1 and CDR2 (germline): ENHRY, SYGVKD. The CDR3: CASSTLDSPTSYEQYF. CDR3 nucleotides: TGTGCCAGCAGTACCTTGGACAGCCCGACCTCCTACGAGCAGTACTTC.

This clone came up once. The CDR3 region is CASRDTKEGTKSYEQYF. The CDR3 nucleotides read TGTGCCAGCAGAGATACCAAGGAGGGGACTAAATCCTACGAGCAGTACTTC. V and J are TRBV7-9 and TRBJ2-5, with 7 nucleotides matching TRBD2. The J call may be faulty, since TRBJ2-7 better matches the DNA end. From germline, CDR1 is SEHNR and CDR2 FQNEAQ (reference sequence). The CDR3 consists of 17 residues.